A selection of T cell receptor beta chains follows, all from one sample in a study of CD8+ T cells in alopecia areata. Generated by immunoSEQ multiplex PCR, the TCRdb table keeps only in-frame clones and is missing some. The repertoire holds some 4,000 clones, with over 55% as singletons. Source material: skin. The receptor set was obtained from a human donor in good health. Each CDR3 is given with its conserved first and last residue. The order of the fields is D gene, clone size, V gene, J gene, CDR3 protein, CDR3 DNA. D genes are given only for firm matches. Only part of the rows carry a size: once, few, many, or a class if the clone is expanded.

>TRBD1|NA|TRBV5-6|TRBJ2-5
CASSYTGGQETQYF
TGTGCCAGCAGCTACACAGGGGGCCAAGAGACCCAGTACTTC
>NA|NA|TRBV6-5|TRBJ2-5
CASSSPGLTQETQYF
TGTGCCAGCAGTTCCCCGGGACTTACACAAGAGACCCAGTACTTC
>TRBD1|NA|TRBV6-5|TRBJ1-1
CASSYRGLMNTEAFF
TGTGCCAGCAGTTACAGGGGGCTGATGAACACTGAAGCTTTCTTT
>NA|few|TRBV2|TRBJ2-1
CASRDFQDPSNEQFF
TGTGCCAGCAGGGACTTTCAGGACCCTAGCAATGAGCAGTTCTTC
>NA|NA|TRBV7-2|TRBJ1-2
CASSLGGTYGYTF
TGTGCCAGCAGCTTAGGGGGTACCTATGGCTACACCTTC
>NA|once|TRBV23-1|TRBJ2-3
CASSPPRGPTADTQYF
TGCGCCAGCAGTCCCCCTCGAGGGCCCACAGCAGATACGCAGTATTTT
>TRBD1|NA|TRBV2|TRBJ2-2
CASSPHPGQGAPGELFF
TGTGCCAGCAGTCCCCACCCGGGACAGGGGGCTCCCGGGGAGCTGTTTTTT
>TRBD1|few|TRBV6-1|TRBJ1-6
CASISADRGISPLHF
TGTGCCAGCATCAGCGCGGACAGGGGGATTTCACCCCTCCACTTT
>NA|NA|TRBV28|TRBJ2-4
CASSPPGGLAKNIQYF
TGTGCCAGCAGTCCGCCTGGGGGGCTAGCCAAAAACATTCAGTACTTC
>TRBD1|NA|TRBV4-1|TRBJ1-2
CASSHTPGTGDGYTF
TGCGCCAGCAGCCATACCCCCGGGACAGGGGATGGCTACACCTTC
>TRBD2|NA|TRBV5-1|TRBJ2-5
CASSFSGGAGETQYF
TGCGCCAGCAGCTTTAGCGGGGGGGCCGGAGAGACCCAGTACTTC
>NA|NA|TRBV5-6|TRBJ2-7
CASSSLGTAAYEQYF
TGTGCCAGTAGCTCCCTAGGGACGGCGGCCTACGAGCAGTACTTC
>TRBD1|NA|TRBV6-5|TRBJ2-3
CASRQGVDTQYF
TGTGCCAGCAGACAGGGGGTAGATACGCAGTATTTT
>NA|NA|TRBV30|TRBJ2-7
CAWSERGVSEQYF
TGTGCCTGGAGTGAAAGGGGAGTAAGCGAGCAGTACTTC
>TRBD2|few|TRBV6-5|TRBJ2-1
CASSRGGVYNEQFF
TGTGCCAGCAGTCGCGGGGGGGTCTACAATGAGCAGTTCTTC
>NA|once|TRBV11-2|TRBJ1-4
CASSLEPGGSRREKLFF
TGTGCCAGCAGCTTAGAACCGGGGGGGAGCCGTCGGGAAAAACTGTTTTTT
>NA|NA|TRBV11-2|TRBJ1-2
CASSPISVGYTF
TGTGCCAGCAGCCCTATCAGTGTCGGCTACACCTTC
>NA|NA|TRBV4-1|TRBJ1-1
CASSQQDLVVLNTEAFF
TGCGCCAGCAGCCAACAAGATCTGGTGGTTCTGAACACTGAAGCTTTCTTT
>TRBD2|NA|TRBV9|TRBJ2-5
CASSVGAGGRETQYF
TGTGCCAGCAGCGTAGGGGCGGGGGGGCGAGAGACCCAGTACTTC
>NA|NA|TRBV21-1|TRBJ1-2
CASGGGTAYGYTF
TGTGCCAGCGGAGGGGGCACGGCCTATGGCTACACCTTC
>NA|few|TRBV5-4|TRBJ1-1
CASSLDTVEAFF
TGTGCCAGCAGCTTGGATACGGTTGAAGCTTTCTTT
>NA|once|TRBV7-9|TRBJ1-5
CASSLGACQPQHF
TGTGCCAGCAGCTTAGGGGCCTGCCAGCCCCAGCATTTT
>NA|NA|TRBV6-1|TRBJ1-1
CASRETPDGGTEAFF
TGTGCCAGCAGGGAAACCCCCGATGGGGGGACTGAAGCTTTCTTT
>TRBD2|few|TRBV19|TRBJ2-1
CASSIDRLAGAEQFF
TGTGCCAGTAGTATAGATCGACTAGCGGGGGCTGAGCAGTTCTTC
>NA|NA|TRBV18|TRBJ2-7
CASSPSAITYEQYF
TGTGCCAGCTCACCATCAGCAATTACCTACGAGCAGTACTTC
>NA|NA|TRBV6-1|TRBJ1-4
CATSIGGATNEKLFF
TGTGCCACCAGCATCGGGGGGGCAACTAATGAAAAACTGTTTTTT
>NA|NA|TRBV5-4|TRBJ1-1
CASSLATGSARVTEAFF
TGTGCCAGCAGCTTGGCAACCGGTTCAGCCAGGGTCACTGAAGCTTTCTTT
>NA|NA|TRBV5-1|TRBJ1-5
CATSPEPAGTYNQPQHF
TGCGCCACCAGCCCGGAACCGGCCGGAACTTACAATCAGCCCCAGCATTTT
>NA|NA|TRBV7-6|TRBJ1-3
CASSHPGTGNTIYF
TGTGCCAGCAGTCATCCAGGGACTGGAAACACCATATATTTT
>NA|once|TRBV19|TRBJ1-6
CASSFTGISPLHF
TGTGCCAGTAGTTTTACAGGGATTTCACCCCTCCACTTT
>TRBD2|NA|TRBV7-9|TRBJ2-3
CASSPSGGTVNTQYF
TGTGCCAGCAGCCCTAGCGGGGGGACTGTGAATACGCAGTATTTT
>NA|few|TRBV9|TRBJ1-6
CASSAMGGRPLSYNSPLHF
TGTGCCAGCAGCGCAATGGGTGGGCGGCCTCTCTCCTATAATTCACCCCTCCACTTT